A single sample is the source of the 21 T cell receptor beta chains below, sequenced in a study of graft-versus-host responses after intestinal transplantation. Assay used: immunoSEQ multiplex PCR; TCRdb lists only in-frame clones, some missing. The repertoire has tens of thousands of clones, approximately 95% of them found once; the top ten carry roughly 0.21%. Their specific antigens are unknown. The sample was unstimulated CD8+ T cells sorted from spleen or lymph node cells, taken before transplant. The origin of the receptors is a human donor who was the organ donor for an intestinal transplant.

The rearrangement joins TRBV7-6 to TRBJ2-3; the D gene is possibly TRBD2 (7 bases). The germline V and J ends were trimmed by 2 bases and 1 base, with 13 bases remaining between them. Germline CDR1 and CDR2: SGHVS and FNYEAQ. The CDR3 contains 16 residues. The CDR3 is CASSLSTGRGTDTQYF. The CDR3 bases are TGTGCCAGCAGCTTAAGCACAGGGAGGGGCACAGATACGCAGTATTTT.

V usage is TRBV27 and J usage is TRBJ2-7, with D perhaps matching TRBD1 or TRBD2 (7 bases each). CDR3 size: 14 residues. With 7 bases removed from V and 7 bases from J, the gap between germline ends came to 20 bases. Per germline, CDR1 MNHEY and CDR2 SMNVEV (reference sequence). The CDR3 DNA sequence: TGTGCCAGCATCAAAGGGGAGGGGGCGAGGGAGCAGTACTTC. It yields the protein CASIKGEGAREQYF.

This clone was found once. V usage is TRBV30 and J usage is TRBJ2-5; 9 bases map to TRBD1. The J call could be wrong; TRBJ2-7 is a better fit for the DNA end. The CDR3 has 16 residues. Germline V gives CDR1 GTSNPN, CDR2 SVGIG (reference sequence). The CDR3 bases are TGTGCCTGGAGTGTCTACAACACAGGGGGCGTATACGAGCAGTACTTC. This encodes CAWSVYNTGGVYEQYF.

CDR3 in amino acids: CASSSRQDYGYTF. Here the CDR3 DNA reads TGTGCCAGCAGCAGTAGACAGGACTATGGCTACACCTTC. V and J are TRBV5-4 and TRBJ1-2; maybe TRBD1 (6 bases). The CDR3 runs to 13 residues. The germline V and J ends were trimmed by 4 bases and 3 bases, with 10 bases remaining between them. In germline, CDR1 is SGHNT, CDR2 YYREEE (reference sequence).

The CDR3: CASSLVGLAGGTYEQYF. As DNA, the CDR3 is TGTGCCAGCAGCTTAGTGGGACTAGCGGGGGGAACCTACGAGCAGTACTTC. The V gene is TRBV7-2, the J gene TRBJ2-7, with TRBD2 matching over 15 bases. Trimming removed 1 base from V and 2 bases from J; junction bases left unmatched: 3. Germline CDR1 reads SGHTA; CDR2 reads FQGNSA. CDR3 length equals 17 residues.

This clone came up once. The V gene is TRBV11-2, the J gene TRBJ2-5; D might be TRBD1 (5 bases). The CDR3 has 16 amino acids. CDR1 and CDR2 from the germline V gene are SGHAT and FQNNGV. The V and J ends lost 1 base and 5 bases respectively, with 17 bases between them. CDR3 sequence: CASSLVVGRAVETQYF. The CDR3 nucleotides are TGTGCCAGCAGCTTAGTGGTAGGCAGGGCGGTCGAGACCCAGTACTTC.

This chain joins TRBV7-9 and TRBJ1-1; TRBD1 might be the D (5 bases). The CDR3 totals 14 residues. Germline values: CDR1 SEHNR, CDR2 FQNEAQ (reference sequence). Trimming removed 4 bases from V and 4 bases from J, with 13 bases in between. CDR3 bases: TGTGCCAGCAGCTCCTTGGGGGAGGTCACTGAAGCTTTCTTT. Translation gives CASSSLGEVTEAFF.

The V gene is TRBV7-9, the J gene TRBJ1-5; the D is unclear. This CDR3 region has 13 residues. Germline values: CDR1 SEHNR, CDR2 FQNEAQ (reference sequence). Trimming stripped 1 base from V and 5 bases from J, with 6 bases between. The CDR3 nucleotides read TGTGCCAGCAGCTTAGGTGGTTATCAGCCCCAGCATTTT. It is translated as CASSLGGYQPQHF.

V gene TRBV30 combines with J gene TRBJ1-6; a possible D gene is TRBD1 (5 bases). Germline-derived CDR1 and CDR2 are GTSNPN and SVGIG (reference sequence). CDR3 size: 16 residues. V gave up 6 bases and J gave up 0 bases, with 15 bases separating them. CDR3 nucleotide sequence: TGTGCCTGCCCCAGCGGGGGTAGCTCCTATAATTCACCCCTCCACTTT. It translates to CACPSGGSSYNSPLHF.

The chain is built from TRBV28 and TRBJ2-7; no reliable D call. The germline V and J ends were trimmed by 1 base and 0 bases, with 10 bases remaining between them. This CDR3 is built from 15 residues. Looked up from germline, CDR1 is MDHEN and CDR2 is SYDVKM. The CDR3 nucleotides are TGTGCCAGCAGTTTATTGCAGGAACGCTCCTACGAGCAGTACTTC. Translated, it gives CASSLLQERSYEQYF.

CDR3 coding DNA: TGTGCCAGCAGCCGACTAGCGGGACAAGAGACCCAGTACTTC. It specifies CASSRLAGQETQYF. This rearrangement joins TRBV6-5 to TRBJ2-5; 11 bases fit TRBD2. The CDR3 has 14 amino acids. The junction had 2 bases not matched to a gene; V was cut back by 6 bases and J by 2 bases. Germline CDR1 is MNHEY and CDR2 is SVGAGI.

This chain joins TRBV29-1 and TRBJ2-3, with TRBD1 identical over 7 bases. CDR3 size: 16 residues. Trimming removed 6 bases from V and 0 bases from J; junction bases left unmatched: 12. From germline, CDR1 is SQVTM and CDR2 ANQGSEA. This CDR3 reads CSVPPTSTGSTDTQYF. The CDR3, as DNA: TGCAGCGTCCCCCCAACCTCGACAGGGAGCACAGATACGCAGTATTTT.

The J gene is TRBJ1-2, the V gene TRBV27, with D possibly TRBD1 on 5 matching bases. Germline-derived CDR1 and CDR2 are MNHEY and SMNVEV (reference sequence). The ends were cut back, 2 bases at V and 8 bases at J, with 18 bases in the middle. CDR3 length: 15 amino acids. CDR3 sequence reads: CASSLTGTAVEGYTF. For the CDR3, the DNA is TGTGCCAGCAGTTTAACCGGGACCGCGGTCGAGGGCTACACCTTC.

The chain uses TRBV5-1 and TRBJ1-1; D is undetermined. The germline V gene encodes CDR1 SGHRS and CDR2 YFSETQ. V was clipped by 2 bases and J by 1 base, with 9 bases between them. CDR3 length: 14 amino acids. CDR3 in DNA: TGCGCCAGCAGCTTAGCCGGGCCGAACACTGAAGCTTTCTTT. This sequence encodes CASSLAGPNTEAFF. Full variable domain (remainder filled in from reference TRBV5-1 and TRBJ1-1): KAGVTQTPRYLIKTRGQQVTLSCSPISGHRSVSWYQQTPGQGLQFLFEYFSETQRNKGNFPGRFSGRQFSNSRSEMNVSTLELGDSALYLCASSLAGPNTEAFFGQGTRLTVV.

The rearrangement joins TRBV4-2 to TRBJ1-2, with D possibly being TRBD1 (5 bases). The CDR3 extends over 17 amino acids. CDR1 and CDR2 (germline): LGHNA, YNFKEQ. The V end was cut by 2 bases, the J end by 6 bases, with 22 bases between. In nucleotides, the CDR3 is TGTGCCAGCAGCCAACCATATACGGGGGAAGGTAGGGATGGCTACACCTTC. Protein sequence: CASSQPYTGEGRDGYTF.

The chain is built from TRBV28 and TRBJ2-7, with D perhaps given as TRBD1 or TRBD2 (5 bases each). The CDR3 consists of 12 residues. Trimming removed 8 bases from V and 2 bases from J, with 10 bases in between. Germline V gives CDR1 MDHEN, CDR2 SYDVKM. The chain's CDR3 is CASRDGTYEQYF. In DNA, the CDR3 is TGTGCCAGCCGGGACGGAACCTACGAGCAGTACTTC. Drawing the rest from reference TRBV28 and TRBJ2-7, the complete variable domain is DVKVTQSSRYLVKRTGEKVFLECVQDMDHENMFWYRQDPGLGLRLIYFSYDVKMKEKGDIPEGYSVSREKKERFSLILESASTNQTSMYLCASRDGTYEQYFGPGTRLTVT.

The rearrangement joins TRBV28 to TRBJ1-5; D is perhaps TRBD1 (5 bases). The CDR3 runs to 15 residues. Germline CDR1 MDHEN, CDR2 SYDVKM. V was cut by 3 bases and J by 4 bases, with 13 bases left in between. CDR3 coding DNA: TGTGCCAGCAGTTTGCTAACCGGGGGTAATCAGCCCCAGCATTTT. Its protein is CASSLLTGGNQPQHF. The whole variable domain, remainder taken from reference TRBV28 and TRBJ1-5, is DVKVTQSSRYLVKRTGEKVFLECVQDMDHENMFWYRQDPGLGLRLIYFSYDVKMKEKGDIPEGYSVSREKKERFSLILESASTNQTSMYLCASSLLTGGNQPQHFGDGTRLSIL.

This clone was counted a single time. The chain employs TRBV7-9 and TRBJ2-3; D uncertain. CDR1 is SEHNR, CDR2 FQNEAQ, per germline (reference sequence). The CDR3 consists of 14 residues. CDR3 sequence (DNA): TGTGCTAAGCTAGATCTCAGAGGCACAGATACGCAGTATTTT. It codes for CAKLDLRGTDTQYF.

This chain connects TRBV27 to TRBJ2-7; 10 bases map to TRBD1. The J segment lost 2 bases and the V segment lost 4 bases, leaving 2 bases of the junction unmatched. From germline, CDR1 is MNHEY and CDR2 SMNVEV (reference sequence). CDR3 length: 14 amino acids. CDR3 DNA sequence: TGTGCCAGCAGTTCTGGACAGGGGGCCTACGAGCAGTACTTC. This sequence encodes CASSSGQGAYEQYF.

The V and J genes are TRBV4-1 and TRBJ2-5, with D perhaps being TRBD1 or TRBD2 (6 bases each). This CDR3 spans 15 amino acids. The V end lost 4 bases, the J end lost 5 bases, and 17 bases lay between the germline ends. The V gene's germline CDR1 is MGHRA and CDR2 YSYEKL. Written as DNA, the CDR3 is TGCGCCAGCAGCCCTGCAAGGGGGGCGGAGGAGACCCAGTACTTC. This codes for CASSPARGAEETQYF.

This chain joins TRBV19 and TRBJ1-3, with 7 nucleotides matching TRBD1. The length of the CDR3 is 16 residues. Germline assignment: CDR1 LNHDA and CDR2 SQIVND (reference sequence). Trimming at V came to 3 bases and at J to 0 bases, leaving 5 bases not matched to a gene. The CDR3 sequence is CASSIWGQFSGNTIYF. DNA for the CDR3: TGTGCCAGTAGTATCTGGGGACAGTTCTCTGGAAACACCATATATTTT. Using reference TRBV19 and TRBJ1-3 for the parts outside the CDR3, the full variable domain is DGGITQSPKYLFRKEGQNVTLSCEQNLNHDAMYWYRQDPGQGLRLIYYSQIVNDFQKGDIAEGYSVSREKKESFPLTVTSAQKNPTAFYLCASSIWGQFSGNTIYFGEGSWLTVV.